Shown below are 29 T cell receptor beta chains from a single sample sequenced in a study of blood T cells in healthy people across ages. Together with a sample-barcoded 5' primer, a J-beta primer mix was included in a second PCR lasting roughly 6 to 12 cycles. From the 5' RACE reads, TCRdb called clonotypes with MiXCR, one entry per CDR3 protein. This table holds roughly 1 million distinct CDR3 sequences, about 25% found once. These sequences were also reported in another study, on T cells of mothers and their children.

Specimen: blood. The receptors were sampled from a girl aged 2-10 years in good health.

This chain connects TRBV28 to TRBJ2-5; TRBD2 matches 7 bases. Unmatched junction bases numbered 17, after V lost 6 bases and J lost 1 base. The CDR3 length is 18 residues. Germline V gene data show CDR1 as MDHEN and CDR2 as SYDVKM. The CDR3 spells CASSSFWPKRGPQETQYF. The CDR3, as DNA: TGTGCCAGCAGCAGTTTCTGGCCTAAGCGGGGCCCCCAAGAGACCCAGTACTTC.

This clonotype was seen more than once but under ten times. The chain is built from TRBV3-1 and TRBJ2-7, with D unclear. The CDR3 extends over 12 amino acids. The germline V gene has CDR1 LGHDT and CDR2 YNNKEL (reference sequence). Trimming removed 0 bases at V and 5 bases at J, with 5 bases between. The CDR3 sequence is CASSQDWHEQYF. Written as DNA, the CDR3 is TGTGCCAGCAGCCAAGATTGGCACGAGCAGTACTTC.

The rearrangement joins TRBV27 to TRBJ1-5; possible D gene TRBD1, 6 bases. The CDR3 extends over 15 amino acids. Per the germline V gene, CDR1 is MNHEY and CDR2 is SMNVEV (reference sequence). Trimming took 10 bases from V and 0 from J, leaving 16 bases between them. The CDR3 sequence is CATSSRGVSNQPQHF. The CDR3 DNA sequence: TGTGCCACCTCTTCCAGGGGAGTTAGCAATCAGCCCCAGCATTTT.

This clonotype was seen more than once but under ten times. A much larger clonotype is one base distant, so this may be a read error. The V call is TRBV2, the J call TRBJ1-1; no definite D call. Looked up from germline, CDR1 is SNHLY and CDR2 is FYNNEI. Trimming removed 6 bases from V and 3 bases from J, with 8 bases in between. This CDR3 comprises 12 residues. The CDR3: CASSPVDTEAFF. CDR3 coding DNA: TGTGCCAGCAGCCCCGTGGACACTGAAGCTTTCTTT.

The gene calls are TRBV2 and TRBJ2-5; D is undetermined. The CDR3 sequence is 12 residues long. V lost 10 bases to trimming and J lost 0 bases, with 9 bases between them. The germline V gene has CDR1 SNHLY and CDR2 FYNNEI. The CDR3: CATGPHQETQYF. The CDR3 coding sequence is TGTGCCACCGGACCCCACCAAGAGACCCAGTACTTC.

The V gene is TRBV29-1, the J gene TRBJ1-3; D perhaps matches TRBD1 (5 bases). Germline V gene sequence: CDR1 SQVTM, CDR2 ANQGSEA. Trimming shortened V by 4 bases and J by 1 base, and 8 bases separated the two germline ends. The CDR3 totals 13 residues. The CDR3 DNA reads TGCAGCGTTGGTCCAGGGTCTGGAAACACCATATATTTT. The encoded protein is CSVGPGSGNTIYF.

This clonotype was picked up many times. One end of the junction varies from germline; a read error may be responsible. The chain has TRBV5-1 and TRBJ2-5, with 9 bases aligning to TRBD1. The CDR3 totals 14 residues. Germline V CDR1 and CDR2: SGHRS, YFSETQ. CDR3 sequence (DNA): TGTGCCAGCAGTTCGGGACAGGGACAAGAGACCCAGTACTTC. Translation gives CASSSGQGQETQYF.

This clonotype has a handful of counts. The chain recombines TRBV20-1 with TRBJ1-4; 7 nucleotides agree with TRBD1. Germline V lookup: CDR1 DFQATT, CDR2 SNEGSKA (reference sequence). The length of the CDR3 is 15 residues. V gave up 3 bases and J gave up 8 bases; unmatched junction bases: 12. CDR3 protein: CSARTLQGSQEKLFF. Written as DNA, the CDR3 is TGCAGTGCTAGGACCCTACAGGGGTCTCAGGAAAAACTGTTTTTT.

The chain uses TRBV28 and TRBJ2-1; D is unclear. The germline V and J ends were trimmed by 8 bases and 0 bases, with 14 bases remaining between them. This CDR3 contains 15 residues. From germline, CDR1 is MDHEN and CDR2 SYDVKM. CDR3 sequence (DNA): TGTGCCAGCGCTTCAGACTCGAGCTCCTACAATGAGCAGTTCTTC. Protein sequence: CASASDSSSYNEQFF.

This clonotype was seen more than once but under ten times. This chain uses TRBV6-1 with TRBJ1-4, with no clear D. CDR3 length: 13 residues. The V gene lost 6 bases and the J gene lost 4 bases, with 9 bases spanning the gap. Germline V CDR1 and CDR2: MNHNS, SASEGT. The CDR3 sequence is CASSGVNNEKLFF. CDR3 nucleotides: TGTGCCAGCAGCGGGGTAAATAATGAAAAACTGTTTTTT.

CDR3 DNA: TGTGCCAGTAGTTGGCCGTCTCGTAACACCATATATTTT. Protein: CASSWPSRNTIYF. This chain links TRBV19 with TRBJ1-3; D remains unclear. CDR1 is LNHDA, CDR2 SQIVND, per germline (reference sequence). The CDR3 extends over 13 amino acids. Deletions cut 5 bases from V and 7 bases from J, with 12 bases between.

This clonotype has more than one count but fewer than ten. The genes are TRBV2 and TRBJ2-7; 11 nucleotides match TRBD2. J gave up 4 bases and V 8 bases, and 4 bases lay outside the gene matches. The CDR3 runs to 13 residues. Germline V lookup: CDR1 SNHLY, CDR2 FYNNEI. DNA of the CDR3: TGTGCCAGCGGTGCTAGCGGGAGGTACGAGCAGTACTTC. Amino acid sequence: CASGASGRYEQYF.

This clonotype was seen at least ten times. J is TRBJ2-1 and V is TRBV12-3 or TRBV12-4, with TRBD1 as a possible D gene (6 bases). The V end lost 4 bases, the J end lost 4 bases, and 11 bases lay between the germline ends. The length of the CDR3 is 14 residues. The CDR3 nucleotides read TGTGCCAGCAGTTCTTTACAGGGATACAATGAGCAGTTCTTC. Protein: CASSSLQGYNEQFF.

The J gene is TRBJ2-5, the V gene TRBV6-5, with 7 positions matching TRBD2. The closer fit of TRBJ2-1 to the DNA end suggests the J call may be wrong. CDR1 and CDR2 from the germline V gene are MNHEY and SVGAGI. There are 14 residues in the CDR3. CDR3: CASSYSGGYGEQFF. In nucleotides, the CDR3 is TGTGCCAGCAGTTACTCCGGGGGGTATGGTGAGCAGTTCTTC.

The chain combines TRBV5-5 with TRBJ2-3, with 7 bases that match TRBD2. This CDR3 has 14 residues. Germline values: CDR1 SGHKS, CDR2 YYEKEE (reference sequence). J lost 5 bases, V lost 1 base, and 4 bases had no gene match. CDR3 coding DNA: TGTGCCAGCAGCTTGAATCCGGGGGGAGATACGCAGTATTTT. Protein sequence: CASSLNPGGDTQYF.

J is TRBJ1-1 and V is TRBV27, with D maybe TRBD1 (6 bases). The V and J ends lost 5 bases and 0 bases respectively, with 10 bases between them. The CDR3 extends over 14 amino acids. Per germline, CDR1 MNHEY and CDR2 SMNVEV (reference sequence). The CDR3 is CASSNGQLNTEAFF. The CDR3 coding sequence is TGTGCCAGCAGTAATGGACAGTTGAACACTGAAGCTTTCTTT.

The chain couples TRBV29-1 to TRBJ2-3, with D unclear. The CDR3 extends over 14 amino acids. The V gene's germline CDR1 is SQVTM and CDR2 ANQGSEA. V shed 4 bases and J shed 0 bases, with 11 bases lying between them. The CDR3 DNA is TGCAGCGTTGGGAAACAGACAAGCACAGATACGCAGTATTTT. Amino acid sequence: CSVGKQTSTDTQYF.

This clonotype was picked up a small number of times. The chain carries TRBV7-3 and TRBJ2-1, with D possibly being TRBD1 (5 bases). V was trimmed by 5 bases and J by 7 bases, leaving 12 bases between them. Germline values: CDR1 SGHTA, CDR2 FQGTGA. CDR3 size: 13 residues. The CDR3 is CASSRWGENEQFF. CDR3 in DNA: TGTGCCAGCAGCCGATGGGGCGAGAATGAGCAGTTCTTC. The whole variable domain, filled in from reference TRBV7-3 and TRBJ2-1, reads GAGVSQTPSNKVTEKGKYVELRCDPISGHTALYWYRQSLGQGPEFLIYFQGTGAADDSGLPNDRFFAVRPEGSVSTLKIQRTERGDSAVYLCASSRWGENEQFFGPGTRLTVL.

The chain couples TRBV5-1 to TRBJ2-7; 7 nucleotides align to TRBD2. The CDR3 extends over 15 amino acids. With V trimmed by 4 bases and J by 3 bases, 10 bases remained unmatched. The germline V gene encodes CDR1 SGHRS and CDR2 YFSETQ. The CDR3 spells CASSPGGISLYEQYF. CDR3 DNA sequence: TGCGCCAGCAGCCCGGGGGGAATTTCACTCTACGAGCAGTACTTC.

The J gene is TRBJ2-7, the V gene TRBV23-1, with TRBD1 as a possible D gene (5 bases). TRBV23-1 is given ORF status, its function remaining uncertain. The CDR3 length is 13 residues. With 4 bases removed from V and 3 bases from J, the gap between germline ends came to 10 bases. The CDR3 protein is CASSLRQFYEQYF. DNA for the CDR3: TGCGCCAGCAGTCTCAGACAGTTCTACGAGCAGTACTTC.

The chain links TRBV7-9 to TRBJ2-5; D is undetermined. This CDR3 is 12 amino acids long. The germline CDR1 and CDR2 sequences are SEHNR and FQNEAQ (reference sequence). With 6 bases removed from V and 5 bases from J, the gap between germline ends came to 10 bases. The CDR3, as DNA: TGTGCCAGCAGATCCCTAGGGGAGACCCAGTACTTC. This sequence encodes CASRSLGETQYF. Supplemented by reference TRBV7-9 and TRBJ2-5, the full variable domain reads DTGVSQNPRHKITKRGQNVTFRCDPISEHNRLYWYRQTLGQGPEFLTYFQNEAQLEKSRLLSDRFSAERPKGSFSTLEIQRTEQGDSAMYLCASRSLGETQYFGPGTRLLVL.

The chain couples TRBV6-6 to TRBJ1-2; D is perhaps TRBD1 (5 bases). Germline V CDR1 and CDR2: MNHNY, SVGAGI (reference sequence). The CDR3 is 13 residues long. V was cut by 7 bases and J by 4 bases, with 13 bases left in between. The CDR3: CASTLGDGYGYTF. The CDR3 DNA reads TGTGCCAGCACCCTGGGGGACGGCTATGGCTACACCTTC.

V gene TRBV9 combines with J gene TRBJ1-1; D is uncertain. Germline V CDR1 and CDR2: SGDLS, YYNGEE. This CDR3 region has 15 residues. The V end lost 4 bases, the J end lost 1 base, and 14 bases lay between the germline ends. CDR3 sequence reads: CASSPGDGGNTEAFF. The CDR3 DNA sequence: TGTGCCAGCAGCCCTGGCGATGGAGGGAACACTGAAGCTTTCTTT.

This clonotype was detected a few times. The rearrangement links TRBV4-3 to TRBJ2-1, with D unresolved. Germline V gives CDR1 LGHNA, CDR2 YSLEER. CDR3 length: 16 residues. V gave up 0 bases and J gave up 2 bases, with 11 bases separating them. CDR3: CASSQDGVGPYNEQFF. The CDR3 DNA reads TGCGCCAGCAGCCAAGACGGAGTCGGACCCTACAATGAGCAGTTCTTC.

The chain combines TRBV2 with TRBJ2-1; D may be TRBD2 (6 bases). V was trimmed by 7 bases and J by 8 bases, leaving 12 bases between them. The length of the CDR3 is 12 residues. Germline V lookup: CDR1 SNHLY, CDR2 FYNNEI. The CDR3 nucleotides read TGTGCCAGCAAGGGCCCTAGCGATGAGCAGTTCTTC. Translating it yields CASKGPSDEQFF.

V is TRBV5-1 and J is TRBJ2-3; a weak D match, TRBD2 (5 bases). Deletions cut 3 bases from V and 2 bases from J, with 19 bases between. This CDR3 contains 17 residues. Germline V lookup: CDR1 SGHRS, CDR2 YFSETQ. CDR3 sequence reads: CASSSSFGELNTDTQYF. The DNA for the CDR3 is TGCGCCAGCAGCTCATCATTCGGGGAGTTAAACACAGATACGCAGTATTTT. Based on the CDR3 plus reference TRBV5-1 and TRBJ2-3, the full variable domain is KAGVTQTPRYLIKTRGQQVTLSCSPISGHRSVSWYQQTPGQGLQFLFEYFSETQRNKGNFPGRFSGRQFSNSRSEMNVSTLELGDSALYLCASSSSFGELNTDTQYFGPGTRLTVL.

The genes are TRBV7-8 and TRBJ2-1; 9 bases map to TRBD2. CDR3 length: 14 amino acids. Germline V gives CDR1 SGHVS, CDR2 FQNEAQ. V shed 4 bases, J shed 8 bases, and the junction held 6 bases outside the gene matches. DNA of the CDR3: TGTGCCAGCAGCTCAAGGACTAGCGTCGATGAGCAGTTCTTC. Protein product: CASSSRTSVDEQFF.

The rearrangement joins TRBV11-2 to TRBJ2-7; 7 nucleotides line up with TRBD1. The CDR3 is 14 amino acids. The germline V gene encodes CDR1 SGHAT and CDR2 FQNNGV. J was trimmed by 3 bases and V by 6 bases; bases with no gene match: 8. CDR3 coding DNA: TGTGCCAGCAGAACGGGGACAGCGCTCTACGAGCAGTACTTC. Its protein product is CASRTGTALYEQYF.

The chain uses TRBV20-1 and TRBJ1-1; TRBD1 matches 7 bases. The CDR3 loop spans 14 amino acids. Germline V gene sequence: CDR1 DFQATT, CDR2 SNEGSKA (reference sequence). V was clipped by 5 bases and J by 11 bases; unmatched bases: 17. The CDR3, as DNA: TGCAGTGCTGAACCCAACAGGGGATCGGTCGGGGCTTTCTTT. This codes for CSAEPNRGSVGAFF.